These T cell receptor beta chains were read from a single sample in a study of cytomegalovirus exposure and HLA in healthy donors. Repertoires were generated with immunoSEQ multiplex PCR, while TCRdb's copy carries only in-frame clones and drops some. Here the sample spans some 200,000 clones, 70% to 80% being singletons. Sequencing input: PBMCs. These receptor sequences come from a woman between 55 and 75 years old in good health and CMV-seropositive. The conserved cysteine and the conserved F or W are not part of the CDR3 here. Fields, in order: J gene, V gene, CDR3 protein.

TRBJ2-5 TRBV19 ASSIGSRDRLYQETQY
TRBJ1-2 TRBV15 ATSSTGFYGYT
TRBJ2-1 TRBV11-2 ASSSPTGASGANEQF
TRBJ2-7 TRBV2 ASSGTSVSYEQY
TRBJ2-7 TRBV28 ASSLPTSGRAYEQY
TRBJ1-1 TRBV18 ASSGDKLTEAF
TRBJ2-1 TRBV5-1 ASSLANGGGYNEQF
TRBJ2-2 TRBV7-3 ASSLTKTSNTGELF
TRBJ1-2 TRBV5-5 ASSLEQGSYGYT
TRBJ1-6 TRBV30 ALQSSYNSPLH
TRBJ1-1 TRBV19 ASRTGGAMNTEAF
TRBJ1-1 TRBV28 ASSVLEGGVTEAF
TRBJ2-5 TRBV10-2 ASKNPGLAALMGGETQY
TRBJ2-1 TRBV4-3 ASSQEGGVANEQF
TRBJ1-2 TRBV6-6 ASSDVNGANYGYT
TRBJ1-6 TRBV6-5 ASSPLNSPLH
TRBJ2-1 TRBV7-2 ASSPYNEQF
TRBJ2-7 TRBV7-2 ASSPLGTGPGHEQY
TRBJ1-2 TRBV5-1 ASSADSYYGYT
TRBJ1-2 TRBV5-4 ASSPAGTGGGYGYT
NA TRBV29-1 SVGGSGTGEQY
TRBJ2-5 TRBV6-1 ASSVDGRGTQY
TRBJ2-1 TRBV15 ATSRDPSGGYEQF
TRBJ2-3 TRBV5-1 ASSLLAGVTDTQY
TRBJ1-2 TRBV10-3 AIRGTGDLYGYT
TRBJ1-2 TRBV28 ASSSGSGNYGYT
TRBJ2-5 TRBV2 ASSETGMYQETQY
TRBJ2-2 TRBV30 AWSVQHTGELF
TRBJ2-1 TRBV27 ASRDGRGWNEQF
TRBJ2-2 TRBV29-1 SVQGSAGELF
TRBJ1-1 TRBV2 ASSGDRFNTEAF
TRBJ1-2 TRBV10-3 AISEGRAYAGYT
TRBJ1-4 TRBV6-6 ASSPSGGQGEKLF
TRBJ1-3 TRBV11-2 ASSPGGSGNTIY
TRBJ2-1 TRBV7-9 ASSLGLAGSRQF
TRBJ2-1 TRBV29-1 SANNPDGLAAEQF
TRBJ1-2 TRBV12-5 ASGLVTAGTGYGYT
TRBJ1-2 TRBV7-2 ASSPTGVYGYT
TRBJ1-2 TRBV29-1 SVEGQGVEGYGYT
TRBJ1-2 TRBV7-3 ASSLDWGGYGYT
TRBJ2-3 TRBV9 ASRRLTSTDTQY
TRBJ1-1 TRBV6-1 ASGLTAGFNTEAF